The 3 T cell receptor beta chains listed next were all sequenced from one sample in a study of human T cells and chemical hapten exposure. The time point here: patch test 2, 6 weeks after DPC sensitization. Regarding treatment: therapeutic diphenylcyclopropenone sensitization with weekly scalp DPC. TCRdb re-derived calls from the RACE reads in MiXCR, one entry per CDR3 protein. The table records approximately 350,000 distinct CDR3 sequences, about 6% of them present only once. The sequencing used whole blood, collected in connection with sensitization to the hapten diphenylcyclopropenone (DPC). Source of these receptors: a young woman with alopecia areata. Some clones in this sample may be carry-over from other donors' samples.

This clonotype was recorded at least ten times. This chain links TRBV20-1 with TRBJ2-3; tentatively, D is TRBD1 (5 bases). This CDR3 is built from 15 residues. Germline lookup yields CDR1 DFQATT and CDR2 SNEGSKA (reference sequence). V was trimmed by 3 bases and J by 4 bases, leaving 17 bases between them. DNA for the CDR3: TGCAGTGCTAGTTCGAGAAGGGGCGAGGCAGATACGCAGTATTTT. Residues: CSASSRRGEADTQYF.

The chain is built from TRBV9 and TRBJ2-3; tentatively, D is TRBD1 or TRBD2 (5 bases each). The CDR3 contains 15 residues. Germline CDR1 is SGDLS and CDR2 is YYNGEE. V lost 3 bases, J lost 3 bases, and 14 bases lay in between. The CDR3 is CASSAAWGSTDTQYF. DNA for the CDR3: TGTGCCAGCAGCGCCGCGTGGGGGTCTACAGATACGCAGTATTTT. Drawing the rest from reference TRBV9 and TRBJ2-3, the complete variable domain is DSGVTQTPKHLITATGQRVTLRCSPRSGDLSVYWYQQSLDQGLQFLIQYYNGEERAKGNILERFSAQQFPDLHSELNLSSLELGDSALYFCASSAAWGSTDTQYFGPGTRLTVL.

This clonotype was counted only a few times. CDR3 nucleotides: TGCAGTGCTAGAGACCCCGACAGGGGGTACAATGAGCAGTTCTTC. Its protein is CSARDPDRGYNEQFF. V and J are TRBV20-1 and TRBJ2-1; 9 bases are a match to TRBD1. CDR3 length: 15 residues. Losses at the gene ends were 0 bases for V and 4 bases for J; bases not matched to a gene: 4. From germline, CDR1 is DFQATT and CDR2 SNEGSKA (reference sequence).